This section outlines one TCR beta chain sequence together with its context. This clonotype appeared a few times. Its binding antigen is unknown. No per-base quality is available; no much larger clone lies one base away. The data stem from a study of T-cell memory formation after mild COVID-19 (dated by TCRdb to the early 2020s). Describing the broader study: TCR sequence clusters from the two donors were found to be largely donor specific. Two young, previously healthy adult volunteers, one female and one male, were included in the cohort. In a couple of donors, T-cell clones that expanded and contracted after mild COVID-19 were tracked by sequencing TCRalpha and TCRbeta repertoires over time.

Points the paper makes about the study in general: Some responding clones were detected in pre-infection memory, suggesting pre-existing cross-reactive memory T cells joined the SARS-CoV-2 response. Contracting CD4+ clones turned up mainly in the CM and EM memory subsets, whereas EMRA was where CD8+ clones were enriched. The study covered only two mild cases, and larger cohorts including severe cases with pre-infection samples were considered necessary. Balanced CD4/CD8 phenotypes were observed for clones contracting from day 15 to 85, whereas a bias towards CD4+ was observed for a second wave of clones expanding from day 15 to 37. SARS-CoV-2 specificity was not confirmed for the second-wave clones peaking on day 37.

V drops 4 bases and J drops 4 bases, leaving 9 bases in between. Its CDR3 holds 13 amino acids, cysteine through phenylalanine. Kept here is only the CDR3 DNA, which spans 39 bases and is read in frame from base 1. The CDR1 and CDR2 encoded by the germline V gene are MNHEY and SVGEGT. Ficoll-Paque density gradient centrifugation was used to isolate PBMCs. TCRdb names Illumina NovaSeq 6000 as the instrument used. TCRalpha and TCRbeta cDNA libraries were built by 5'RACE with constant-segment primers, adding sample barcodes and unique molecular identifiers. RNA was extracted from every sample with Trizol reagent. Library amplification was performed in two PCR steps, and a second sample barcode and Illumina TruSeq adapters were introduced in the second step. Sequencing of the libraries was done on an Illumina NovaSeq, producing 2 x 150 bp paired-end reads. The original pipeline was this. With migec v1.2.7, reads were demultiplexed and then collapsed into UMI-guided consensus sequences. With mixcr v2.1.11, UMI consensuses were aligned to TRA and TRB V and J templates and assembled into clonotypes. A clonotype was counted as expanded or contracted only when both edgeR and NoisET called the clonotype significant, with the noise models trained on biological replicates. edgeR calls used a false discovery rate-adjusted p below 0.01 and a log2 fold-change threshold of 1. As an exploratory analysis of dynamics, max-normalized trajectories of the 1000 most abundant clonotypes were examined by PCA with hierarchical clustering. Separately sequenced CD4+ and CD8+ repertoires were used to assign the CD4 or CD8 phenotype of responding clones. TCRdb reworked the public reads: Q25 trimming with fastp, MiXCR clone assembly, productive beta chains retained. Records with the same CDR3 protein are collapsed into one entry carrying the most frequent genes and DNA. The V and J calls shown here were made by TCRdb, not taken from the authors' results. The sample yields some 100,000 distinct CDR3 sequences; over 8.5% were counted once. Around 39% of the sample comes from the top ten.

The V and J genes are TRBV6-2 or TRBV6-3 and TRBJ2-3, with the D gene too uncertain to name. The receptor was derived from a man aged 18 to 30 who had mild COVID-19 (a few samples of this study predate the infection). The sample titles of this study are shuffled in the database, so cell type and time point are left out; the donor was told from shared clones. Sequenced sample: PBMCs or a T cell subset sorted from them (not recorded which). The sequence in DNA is TGTGCCAGCAGTTTCATCGGCCCAGATACGCAGTATTTT. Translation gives CASSFIGPDTQYF.